Below, 22 T cell receptor beta chains from the same sample are listed, as sequenced in a study of beta chain features in type 1 diabetes. Study findings and constraints: TCRB CDR3s from Type 1 diabetes patients were moderately but significantly shorter in all four CD4+ subsets.

These receptors are not linked to any known antigen. Of the isolated RNA, all was reverse transcribed, and so the sequenced material was expressed TCRB transcripts. The assay was immunoSEQ multiplex PCR, and TCRdb's table has in-frame clones only and misses some. This sample has under 200,000 clones; just over 8% occur once, and the top ten carry 0.45% to 0.55%. Sequenced sample: central memory CD4+ T cells from blood. The receptors come from a woman aged 18-30 years with type 1 diabetes.

V is TRBV27 and J is TRBJ2-7; 9 bases are a match to TRBD2. The CDR3 extends over 14 amino acids. V lost 10 bases, J lost 3 bases, and 10 bases stayed unmatched. Germline CDR1 MNHEY, CDR2 SMNVEV (reference sequence). CDR3 region: CANLVAGGDYEQYF. The CDR3 nucleotides are TGTGCCAATCTCGTGGCGGGAGGGGACTACGAGCAGTACTTC.

On this clone itself: At one end, the junction sequence differs from germline, possibly due to a read error. The chain carries TRBV6-6 and TRBJ2-1, with unresolved D. The CDR3 is 13 amino acids. CDR1 is MNHNY, CDR2 SVGAGI, per germline (reference sequence). The CDR3 here is CASSDSGYNEQFF. CDR3 coding DNA: TGTGCCAGCAGTGACTCCGGGTACAATGAGCAGTTCTTC.

The chain recombines TRBV7-8 with TRBJ1-2; 9 nucleotides line up with TRBD1. Germline assignment: CDR1 SGHVS and CDR2 FQNEAQ. Trimming at V came to 5 bases and at J to 6 bases, leaving 7 bases not matched to a gene. This CDR3 region has 14 residues. This chain's CDR3 is CASSVGQGADGYTF. Here the CDR3 DNA reads TGTGCCAGCAGCGTGGGACAGGGCGCGGATGGCTACACCTTC.

The genes are TRBV5-1 and TRBJ2-3; 8 bases fit TRBD1. Trimming cost V 4 bases and J 8 bases; bases outside gene matches: 3. The CDR3 extends over 12 amino acids. Germline CDR1 reads SGHRS; CDR2 reads YFSETQ. The CDR3 region is CASSPQGATQYF. CDR3 nucleotides: TGCGCCAGCAGCCCCCAGGGGGCTACGCAGTATTTT. Looking up the rest from reference TRBV5-1 and TRBJ2-3 gives the full variable domain: KAGVTQTPRYLIKTRGQQVTLSCSPISGHRSVSWYQQTPGQGLQFLFEYFSETQRNKGNFPGRFSGRQFSNSRSEMNVSTLELGDSALYLCASSPQGATQYFGPGTRLTVL.

The gene calls are TRBV25-1 and TRBJ2-3; 9 nucleotides align to TRBD1. This CDR3 contains 18 residues. Germline V lookup: CDR1 MGHDK, CDR2 SYGVNS. Germline trimming cut 0 bases from V and 3 bases from J; bases unmatched to any gene: 10. DNA for the CDR3: TGTGCCAGCAGTGAATATGACGGTTGGGACAGGGCGACAGATACGCAGTATTTT. Protein sequence: CASSEYDGWDRATDTQYF.

This clone has more than one count but fewer than ten. The V and J genes are TRBV7-3 and TRBJ2-3; D is unclear. Per germline, CDR1 SGHTA and CDR2 FQGTGA. The CDR3 contains 12 residues. The V and J ends lost 5 bases and 5 bases respectively, with 8 bases between them. CDR3 protein: CASSQQKDTQYF. CDR3 sequence (DNA): TGTGCCAGCAGCCAACAGAAAGATACGCAGTATTTT.

In its sample, this clone was seen many times. The chain recombines TRBV4-3 with TRBJ2-2, with TRBD1 as a possible D gene (6 bases). Germline CDR1 is LGHNA and CDR2 is YSLEER. V gave up 1 base and J gave up 8 bases, with 8 bases separating them. The CDR3 consists of 13 residues. The CDR3: CASSQVGTGELFF. The CDR3 DNA reads as TGCGCCAGCAGCCAAGTTGGGACAGGGGAGCTGTTTTTT.

This chain connects TRBV7-3 to TRBJ2-7; a weak D match, TRBD2 (6 bases). Germline assignment: CDR1 SGHTA and CDR2 FQGTGA. V dropped 1 base and J dropped 2 bases, with 12 bases sitting between them. The CDR3 covers 15 residues. The CDR3 nucleotides read TGTGCCAGCAGCTTAAGGGGGGACTCAGCCTACGAGCAGTACTTC. Protein: CASSLRGDSAYEQYF.

CDR3 nucleotides: TGTGCCAGCAGCCCGCGGGACTATAGCAATCAGCCCCAGCATTTT. This sequence encodes CASSPRDYSNQPQHF. The chain uses TRBV21-1 and TRBJ1-5. TRBV21-1 is listed as a pseudogene. This CDR3 is built from 15 residues.

V is TRBV7-2 and J is TRBJ2-1; 7 nucleotides match TRBD1. This CDR3 spans 12 amino acids. Per the germline V gene, CDR1 is SGHTA and CDR2 is FQGNSA. With V trimmed by 5 bases and J by 7 bases, 2 bases remained unmatched. CDR3 sequence (DNA): TGTGCCAGCAGCCAGGGGGTGAATGAGCAGTTCTTC. It codes for CASSQGVNEQFF.

This clone was observed a few times. The DNA for the CDR3 is TGCGCCAGCAGCTTTGGACTAGCGGGGCTCCAAGAGACCCAGTACTTC. Its protein product is CASSFGLAGLQETQYF. The chain combines TRBV5-1 with TRBJ2-5; 12 bases are a match to TRBD2. This CDR3 comprises 16 residues. The germline V gene encodes CDR1 SGHRS and CDR2 YFSETQ. The V and J ends lost 2 bases and 1 base, in that order; junction bases with no gene match: 3. Drawing the rest from reference TRBV5-1 and TRBJ2-5, the complete variable domain is KAGVTQTPRYLIKTRGQQVTLSCSPISGHRSVSWYQQTPGQGLQFLFEYFSETQRNKGNFPGRFSGRQFSNSRSEMNVSTLELGDSALYLCASSFGLAGLQETQYFGPGTRLLVL.

The rearrangement uses TRBV29-1 and TRBJ2-3; 10 bases align to TRBD1. The length of the CDR3 is 15 residues. J lost 1 base, V lost 6 bases, and 7 bases had no gene match. Germline CDR1 is SQVTM and CDR2 is ANQGSEA. CDR3 loop: CSVDRQGAGTDTQYF. The CDR3 DNA follows: TGCAGCGTCGACAGACAGGGGGCGGGCACAGATACGCAGTATTTT.

The V call is TRBV11-2, the J call TRBJ2-3, with unresolved D. The germline V gene has CDR1 SGHAT and CDR2 FQNNGV. V lost 2 bases and J lost 4, with 4 bases in between. This CDR3 contains 12 residues. CDR3 amino acids: CASSLRPDTQYF. For the CDR3, the DNA is TGTGCCAGCAGCTTACGTCCAGATACGCAGTATTTT. Supplemented by reference TRBV11-2 and TRBJ2-3, the full variable domain reads EAGVAQSPRYKIIEKRQSVAFWCNPISGHATLYWYQQILGQGPKLLIQFQNNGVVDDSQLPKDRFSAERLKGVDSTLKIQPAKLEDSAVYLCASSLRPDTQYFGPGTRLTVL.

The rearrangement joins TRBV19 to TRBJ2-1, with 9 bases fitting TRBD2. The CDR3 contains 15 residues. With V trimmed by 5 bases and J by 6 bases, 8 bases remained unmatched. Germline V gives CDR1 LNHDA, CDR2 SQIVND (reference sequence). The CDR3 sequence: CASSPRAGGANEQFF. The CDR3 coding sequence is TGTGCCAGTAGTCCCCGGGCGGGAGGGGCCAATGAGCAGTTCTTC.

This clone occurred a few times. The chain combines TRBV7-8 with TRBJ1-2; no definite D call. This CDR3 spans 13 amino acids. The V end was cut by 3 bases, the J end by 4 bases, with 9 bases between. Germline assignment: CDR1 SGHVS and CDR2 FQNEAQ. The CDR3 reads CASSFQDPYGYTF. CDR3 bases: TGTGCCAGCAGCTTTCAGGATCCCTATGGCTACACCTTC. The full variable domain, completed using reference TRBV7-8 and TRBJ1-2, is GAGVSQSPRYKVAKRGQDVALRCDPISGHVSLFWYQQALGQGPEFLTYFQNEAQLDKSGLPSDRFFAERPEGSVSTLKIQRTQQEDSAVYLCASSFQDPYGYTFGSGTRLTVV.

This clone came up a few times. This rearrangement joins TRBV2 to TRBJ2-2, with D perhaps matching TRBD1 (6 bases). V lost 8 bases and J 2 bases, leaving 9 bases between the germline ends. Germline V gives CDR1 SNHLY, CDR2 FYNNEI. The CDR3 loop spans 13 amino acids. The CDR3 DNA is TGTGCCAGCCGGACAGTTAACACCGGGGAGCTGTTTTTT. This codes for CASRTVNTGELFF.

The chain joins TRBV19 to TRBJ2-7, with no clear D. Germline values: CDR1 LNHDA, CDR2 SQIVND (reference sequence). This CDR3 spans 13 amino acids. Deletions cut 3 bases from V and 3 bases from J, with 9 bases between. The CDR3 region is CASSIASNYEQYF. The CDR3, as DNA: TGTGCCAGTAGTATCGCGAGCAACTACGAGCAGTACTTC.

This clone was observed a handful of times. The rearrangement joins TRBV5-4 to TRBJ2-5, with D possibly being TRBD2 (5 bases). The CDR3 has 15 residues. The ends were cut back, 0 bases at V and 2 bases at J, with 11 bases in the middle. Germline values: CDR1 SGHNT, CDR2 YYREEE (reference sequence). CDR3 sequence reads: CASSLAGSGQETQYF. CDR3 bases: TGTGCCAGCAGCTTGGCCGGCTCGGGGCAAGAGACCCAGTACTTC.

Comments on this clone: Other DNA sequences in this specimen translate into the identical CDR3. This sequence joins TRBV12-5 and TRBJ1-5; the D gene is possibly TRBD1 (5 bases). Germline V gives CDR1 LGHNT, CDR2 FRNRAP. The germline V and J ends were trimmed by 6 bases and 5 bases, with 11 bases remaining between them. The CDR3 sequence is 13 residues long. The CDR3, as DNA: TGTGCTAGTGGCCTCGACAGAGATCAGCCCCAGCATTTT. It specifies CASGLDRDQPQHF.

The chain has TRBV4-3 and TRBJ2-5; weak D call: TRBD2 (7 bases). V dropped 6 bases and J dropped 5 bases, with 16 bases sitting between them. CDR3 size: 14 residues. Germline V gene data show CDR1 as LGHNA and CDR2 as YSLEER. The chain's CDR3 is CASSPGLRGETQYF. For the CDR3, the DNA is TGCGCCAGCAGTCCGGGACTAAGGGGGGAGACCCAGTACTTC.

This clone was seen a few times. The sample carries other DNA sequences with the same CDR3. This chain connects TRBV2 to TRBJ1-1, with D tentatively TRBD1 (5 bases). Trimming pared 2 bases from V and 2 bases from J, leaving 6 bases between. The CDR3 spans 13 residues. Germline loops: CDR1 SNHLY, CDR2 FYNNEI. In DNA, the CDR3 is TGTGCCAGCAGTGAACAGGGAAACACTGAAGCTTTCTTT. The encoded protein is CASSEQGNTEAFF.

This clone showed up just a few times. This chain connects TRBV7-9 to TRBJ1-6, with D uncertain. The CDR3 runs to 14 residues. The germline gives CDR1 SEHNR, CDR2 FQNEAQ (reference sequence). Trimming stripped 1 base from V and 10 bases from J, with 11 bases between. Here the CDR3 DNA reads TGTGCCAGCAGCTTAGGACAAAGAGGGTCACCCCTCCACTTT. Its translation: CASSLGQRGSPLHF.